The clone carrying this T cell receptor beta chain was recorded only once. Only in-frame clones appear in the TCRdb table, and some are missing; sequencing was by immunoSEQ multiplex PCR. Of almost 700,000 clones in the sample, about 91% were seen once. This specimen comes from a study of shared clonotypes between healthy human individuals. The naive CD8 population came from CD45RO-negative cells selected for CCR7, without terminally differentiated effector memory CD45RA+ cells. Input material: naive CD8+ T cells sorted from blood. This receptor was obtained from a man younger than 45 in good health.

The CDR3 region has the DNA TGTGCCAGCAGCTACGGGACTTCATACGAGCAGTACTTC. This translates into CASSYGTSYEQYF. The chain links TRBV11-2 to TRBJ2-7, with a weak D call TRBD2 (6 bases). CDR3 length equals 13 residues. CDR1 is SGHAT, CDR2 FQNNGV, per germline. Trimming left V 4 bases short and J 4 bases short, with 11 bases between.